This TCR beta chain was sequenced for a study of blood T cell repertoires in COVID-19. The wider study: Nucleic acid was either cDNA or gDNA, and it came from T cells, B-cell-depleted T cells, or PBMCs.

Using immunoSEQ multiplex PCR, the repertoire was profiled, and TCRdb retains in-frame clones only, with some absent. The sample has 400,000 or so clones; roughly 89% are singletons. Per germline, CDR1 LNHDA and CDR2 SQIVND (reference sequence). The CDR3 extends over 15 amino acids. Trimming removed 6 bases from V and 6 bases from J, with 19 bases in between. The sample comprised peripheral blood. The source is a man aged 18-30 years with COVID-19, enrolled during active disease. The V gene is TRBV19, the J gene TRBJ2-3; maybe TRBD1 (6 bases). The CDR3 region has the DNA TGTGCCAGTAGCACAACGGGACAAACCCTGGATACGCAGTATTTT. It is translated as CASSTTGQTLDTQYF.